This TCR beta chain was sequenced in a study of blood T cell repertoires in COVID-19. Donors of Cohort 3 who recovered were those that had two negative PCRs, clearance, or symptom resolution. Measured with immunoSEQ multiplex PCR; TCRdb has only the in-frame clones, and not every one. The profile shows some 530,000 clones, 88% of them singletons. V lost 3 bases to trimming and J lost 5 bases, with 13 bases between them. The CDR3 is 15 amino acids. Germline assignment: CDR1 SNHLY and CDR2 FYNNEI. This clonotype was sampled from a woman aged 60-75 years who had recovered from COVID-19. The specimen sequenced was PBMCs or T cells enriched from blood (not recorded which). The V call is TRBV2, the J call TRBJ1-4; possible D gene TRBD1, 6 bases. CDR3 sequence reads: CASSDQGRQNEKLFF. CDR3 sequence (DNA): TGTGCCAGCAGTGATCAGGGGCGCCAAAATGAAAAACTGTTTTTT.